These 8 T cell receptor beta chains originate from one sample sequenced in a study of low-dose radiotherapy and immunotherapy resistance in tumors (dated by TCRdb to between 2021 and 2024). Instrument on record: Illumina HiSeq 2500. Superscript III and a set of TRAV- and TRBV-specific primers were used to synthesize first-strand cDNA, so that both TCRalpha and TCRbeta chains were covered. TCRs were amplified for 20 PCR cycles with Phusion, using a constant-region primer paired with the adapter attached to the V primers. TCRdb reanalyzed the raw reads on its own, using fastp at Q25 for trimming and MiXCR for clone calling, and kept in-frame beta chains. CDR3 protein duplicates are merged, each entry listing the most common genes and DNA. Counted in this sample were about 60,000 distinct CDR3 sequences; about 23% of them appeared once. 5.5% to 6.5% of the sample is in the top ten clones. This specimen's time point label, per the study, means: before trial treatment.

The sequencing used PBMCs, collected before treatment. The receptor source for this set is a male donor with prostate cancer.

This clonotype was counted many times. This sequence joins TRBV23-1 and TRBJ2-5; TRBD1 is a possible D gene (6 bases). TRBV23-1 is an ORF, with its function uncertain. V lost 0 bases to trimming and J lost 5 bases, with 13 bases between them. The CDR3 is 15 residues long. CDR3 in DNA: TGCGCCAGCAGTCAATCGGTACAGGGCGCGGAGACCCAGTACTTC. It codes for CASSQSVQGAETQYF.

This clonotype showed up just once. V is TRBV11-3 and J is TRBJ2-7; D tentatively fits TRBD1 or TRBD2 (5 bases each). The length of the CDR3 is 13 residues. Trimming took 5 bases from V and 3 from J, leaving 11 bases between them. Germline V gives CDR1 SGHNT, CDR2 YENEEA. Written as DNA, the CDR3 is TGTGCCAGCAGCGGCCGGGACCACTACGAGCAGTACTTC. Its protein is CASSGRDHYEQYF.

The CDR3 DNA sequence: TGTGCCAGCAGCCCCCAGGGGGCGGTCTCCGAGCAGTACTTC. Translation: CASSPQGAVSEQYF. V and J are TRBV7-2 and TRBJ2-7; 8 nucleotides agree with TRBD1. V shed 5 bases, J shed 6 bases, and the junction held 9 bases outside the gene matches. This CDR3 has 14 residues. CDR1 is SGHTA and CDR2 is FQGNSA in the germline V gene.

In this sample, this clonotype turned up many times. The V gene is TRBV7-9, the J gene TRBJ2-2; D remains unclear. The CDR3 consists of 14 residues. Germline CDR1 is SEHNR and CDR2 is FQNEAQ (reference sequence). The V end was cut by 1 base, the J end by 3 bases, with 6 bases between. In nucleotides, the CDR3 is TGTGCCAGCAGCTTAGACACATACACCGGGGAGCTGTTTTTT. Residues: CASSLDTYTGELFF.

The CDR3: CASSSTGTNFYNEQFF. The DNA of the CDR3 is TGTGCCAGCAGCTCGACCGGGACAAACTTCTACAATGAGCAGTTCTTC. The chain links TRBV5-4 to TRBJ2-1; weak D call: TRBD1 (6 bases). The V gene's germline CDR1 is SGHNT and CDR2 YYREEE (reference sequence). The CDR3 totals 16 residues. Trimming removed 3 bases at V and 3 bases at J, with 16 bases between.

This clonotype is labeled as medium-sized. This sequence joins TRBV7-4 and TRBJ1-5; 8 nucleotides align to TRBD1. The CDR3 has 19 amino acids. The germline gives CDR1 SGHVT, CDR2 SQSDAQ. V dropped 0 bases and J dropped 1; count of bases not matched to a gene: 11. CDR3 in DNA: TGTGCCAGCAGCTTAGCAATGACAGGGGCAAGCCTGAGCAATCAGCCCCAGCATTTT. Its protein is CASSLAMTGASLSNQPQHF.

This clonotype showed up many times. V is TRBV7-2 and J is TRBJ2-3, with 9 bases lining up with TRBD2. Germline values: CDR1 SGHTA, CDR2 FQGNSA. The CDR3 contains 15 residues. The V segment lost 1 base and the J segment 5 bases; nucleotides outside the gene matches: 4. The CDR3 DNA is TGTGCCAGCAGCTTAGGCGGGAGGGCCGGAGATACGCAGTATTTT. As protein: CASSLGGRAGDTQYF.

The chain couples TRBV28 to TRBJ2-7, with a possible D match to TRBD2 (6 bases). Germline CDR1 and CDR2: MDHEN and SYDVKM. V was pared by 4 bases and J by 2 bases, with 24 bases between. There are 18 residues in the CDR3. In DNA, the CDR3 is TGTGCCAGCAGTTACAGAGGAGGTGGGAGGCAACGGCCCTACGAGCAGTACTTC. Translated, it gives CASSYRGGGRQRPYEQYF.